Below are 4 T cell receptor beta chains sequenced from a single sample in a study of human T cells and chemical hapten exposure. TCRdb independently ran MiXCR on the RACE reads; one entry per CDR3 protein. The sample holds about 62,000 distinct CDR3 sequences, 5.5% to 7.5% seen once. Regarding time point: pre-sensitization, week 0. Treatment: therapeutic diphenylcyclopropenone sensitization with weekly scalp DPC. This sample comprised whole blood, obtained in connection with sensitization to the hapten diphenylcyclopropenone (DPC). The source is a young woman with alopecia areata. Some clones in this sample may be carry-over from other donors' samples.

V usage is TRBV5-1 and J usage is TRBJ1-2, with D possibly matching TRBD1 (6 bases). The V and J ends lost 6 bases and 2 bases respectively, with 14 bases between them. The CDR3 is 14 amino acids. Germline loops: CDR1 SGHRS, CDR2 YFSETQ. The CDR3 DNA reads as TGCGCCAGCAAGAGGACAGAGACCAACTATGGCTACACCTTC. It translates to CASKRTETNYGYTF.

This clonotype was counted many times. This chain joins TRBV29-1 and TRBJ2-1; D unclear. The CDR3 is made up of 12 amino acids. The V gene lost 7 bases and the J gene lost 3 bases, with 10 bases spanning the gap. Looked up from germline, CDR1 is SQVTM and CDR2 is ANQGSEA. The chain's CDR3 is CSAPLNYNEQFF. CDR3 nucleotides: TGCAGCGCCCCCCTGAACTACAATGAGCAGTTCTTC.

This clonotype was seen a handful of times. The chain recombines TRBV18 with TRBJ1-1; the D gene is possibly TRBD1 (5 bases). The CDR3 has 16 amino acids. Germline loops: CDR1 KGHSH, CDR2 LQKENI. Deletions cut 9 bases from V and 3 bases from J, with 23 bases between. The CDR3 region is CASLPSSRGWDTEAFF. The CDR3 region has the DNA TGTGCCAGTTTACCATCTTCGCGGGGCTGGGACACTGAAGCTTTCTTT.

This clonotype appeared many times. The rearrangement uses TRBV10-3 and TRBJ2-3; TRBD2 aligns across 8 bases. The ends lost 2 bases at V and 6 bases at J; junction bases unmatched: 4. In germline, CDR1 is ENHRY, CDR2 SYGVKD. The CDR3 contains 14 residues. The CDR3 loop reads CAISEKRGTDTQYF. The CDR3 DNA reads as TGTGCCATCAGTGAGAAGCGGGGGACGGATACGCAGTATTTT.